This T cell receptor (beta chain) was identified in a study of shared clonotypes between healthy human individuals. Study summary: Three plates were used per donor for CD4 naive, three for CD4 memory, two for CD8 naive and one for CD8 memory.

The protocol was immunoSEQ multiplex PCR, while the TCRdb copy is restricted to in-frame clones and leaves out a portion. The sample consists of approximately 2,300,000 clones, under 95% of them appearing once. The V end lost 2 bases, the J end lost 1 base, and 5 bases lay between the germline ends. From germline, CDR1 is SEHNR and CDR2 FQNEAQ (reference sequence). The CDR3 extends over 13 amino acids. The split of CD4+ cells yielded CD45RA+ naive and CD45RA-negative memory subsets. Sequencing was performed on naive CD4+ T cells from PBMCs. Indicated subset: CD45RA+ positively selected. This sequence originates from a young man in good health. Some clones in this sample may be carry-over from other donors' samples. The chain has TRBV7-9 and TRBJ2-5; no definite D call. CDR3 in amino acids: CASSLRTQETQYF. CDR3 coding DNA: TGTGCCAGCAGCTTACGGACCCAAGAGACCCAGTACTTC.